This TCR beta chain appears in the sequencing data of a study of blood T cell repertoires in COVID-19 (dated by TCRdb to the early 2020s). At the level of the whole study: The collaborator samples originated in the United States, Italy and Spain and spanned the acute and convalescent phases of COVID-19. The repertoires were made available in a free public database intended to serve as a resource for research on the immune response to SARS-CoV-2. Where available, HLA class I and class II types were taken from metadata supplied by the sample provider and were not determined by assay-based typing. Subjects who had been exposed to COVID-19, were actively infected with it, or had recovered from it provided the deeply sampled blood TCRbeta repertoires that made up the dataset. The sample metadata nearly always contained a de-identified subject ID, COVID-19 status, age in years and sex. Samples came from the ongoing ImmuneRACE study (first 160 participants) plus 1,254 subjects from 6 global collaborators. The material from the prospective study consisted of cDNA or gDNA derived from T cells, B-cell-depleted T cells, or PBMCs. Overall study outcomes, separate from this receptor: The quantity of clinical and demographic metadata differed by source and by participant and was supplied without curation.

Notes on this clone: There is no known antigen for this receptor. No much larger clone is present one base from it, and per-base qualities are unavailable.

TCRbeta CDR3 regions were amplified from genomic DNA by means of the immunoSEQ Assay, a bias-controlled multiplex PCR. In the source study's methods: Nucleated cell counts per sample were estimated from amplification of reference gene primers within the assay. To quantify the absolute abundance of each unique TCRbeta CDR3 rearrangement, sequence reads were collapsed and filtered. For each sample, productive Simpson clonality was calculated by taking the square root of Simpson's diversity index across productive rearrangements. The table was pulled from immuneACCESS by TCRdb, which kept in-frame rearrangements only. Such tables lose some clones; where checked, under half of the loss comes from unresolved V genes, and the rest has no known cause. The V and J calls and clone size come from that table; D and trimming were worked out from the DNA. This sample comprises about 26,000 clones, 90% to 95% of them detected only once. The biggest ten clones account for around 2% of the sample.

Each collaborating institution followed its own protocols to collect whole blood in K2EDTA tubes. For TCRbeta analysis, collaborator samples were shipped as frozen whole blood, as isolated PBMCs, or as DNA extracted from either sample type. The CDR3 starts with the cysteine, ends with the phenylalanine, and has 12 residues. Just CDR3 DNA is preserved here, 36 bases in frame from base 1. Cut back by 2 bases and 14 bases, the V and J ends lie 15 bases apart. Based on the germline V gene (reference sequence), the CDR1 and CDR2 sequences are GTSNPN and SVGIG. The rearranged segments are TRBV30 and TRBJ1-4; the D gene cannot be named for sure. Sequencing used peripheral blood. This receptor was taken from a human donor in a cohort sampled during active COVID-19. The DNA is as follows: TGTGCCTGGAGTCCTCCCCCTGGGAGTCTGTTTTTT. Its protein is CAWSPPPGSLFF.